This TCR beta chain was sequenced in a study of OX40 agonist ivuxolimab in advanced cancers. Study-level information: Patients assigned to dose escalation were diagnosed with hepatocellular carcinoma, melanoma, renal cell or head and neck cancer. General study points: A proportion of nonresponders additionally exhibited low normalized T-cell clonal expansion.

Some clones are missing from TCRdb's copy, which holds only in-frame ones; the method was immunoSEQ multiplex PCR. The profile shows some 30,000 clones, more than 75% of them singletons. J lost 2 bases, V lost 0 bases, and 0 bases had no gene match. The CDR3 covers 14 residues. Per germline, CDR1 SGDLS and CDR2 YYNGEE. As for this clone: The antigen remains unidentified.

The chain joins TRBV9 to TRBJ2-5; 8 positions match TRBD2. The source of this sequence is an adult with an advanced solid tumor such as melanoma, head and neck, liver or kidney cancer. Sequences were derived from CD4+ or CD8+ T cells sorted from blood, sampled in a trial of the OX40 agonist ivuxolimab. This CDR3 reads CASSVAGGQETQYF. The CDR3 coding sequence is TGTGCCAGCAGCGTAGCGGGGGGGCAAGAGACCCAGTACTTC.